This TCR beta chain is from a study of Ad26.COV2.S vaccination and SARS-CoV-2 variants. As for the study in general: Doses of Ad26.COV2.S were injected into muscle once or twice, 56 days apart.

Sequenced by immunoSEQ multiplex PCR; TCRdb stores in-frame clones only, minus some. Among more than 300,000 clones listed, about 86% were seen once. Treatment reported: some 19 received Ad26.COV2.S at low or high dose, single or two shots; a few received placebo; per-sample allocation not given. Day 63 after the first vaccine or placebo injection was the time point for sampling. Trimming removed 8 bases at V and 4 bases at J, with 8 bases between. Germline V gene data show CDR1 as DFQATT and CDR2 as SNEGSKA (reference sequence). The CDR3 is made up of 11 amino acids. The TCR was taken from a person aged 18-65 years who received the Ad26.COV2.S COVID-19 vaccine or a placebo. The gene calls are TRBV20-1 and TRBJ1-4; D call uncertain. Material: peripheral blood, obtained in a trial of Ad26.COV2.S vaccine versus placebo. In DNA, the CDR3 is TGCAGTTCAGTTCTTAATGAAAAACTGTTTTTT. Amino acid sequence: CSSVLNEKLFF.